This TCR beta chain was captured in a study of CD8 T cells in Susac syndrome. An input of about 0.45 to 1 ug of RNA was subjected to reverse transcription using random hexamers. The immunoSEQ assay covered 54 Vbeta and 13 Jbeta segments for CDR3. TCRdb ran MiXCR on the immunoSEQ multiplex PCR reads and lists one entry per CDR3 protein. This table holds around 71,000 distinct CDR3 sequences, over 90% found once. The multiple sclerosis controls were treatment-naive patients affected by stable or active relapsing-remitting disease. TEMRA cells were enriched by FACS, and CD4+ and CD8+ T cells were negatively isolated. The CDR3 totals 12 residues. With 0 bases removed from V and 7 bases from J, the gap between germline ends came to 6 bases. Germline V gene sequence: CDR1 PRHDT, CDR2 FYEKMQ (reference sequence).

Sequences were obtained from CD4+ T cells from PBMCs. This receptor was identified in a human donor with multiple sclerosis. The chain carries TRBV13 and TRBJ1-1; perhaps TRBD1 as D (6 bases). The CDR3 bases are TGTGCCAGCAGCTTAGGCAGGGGTGAAGCTTTCTTT. It is translated as CASSLGRGEAFF.